What follows describes a single TCR beta chain. TCRdb's copy holds only in-frame clones and misses some; the assay was immunoSEQ multiplex PCR. The sample shows about 140,000 clones, roughly 92% of them seen only once. CDR1 and CDR2 (germline): MNHEY, SVGAGI. The CDR3 runs to 14 residues. V was clipped by 5 bases and J by 5 bases, with 12 bases between them. The source of the sample is a study of control samples from healthy donors and cancer patients. This receptor was identified in a man aged 30 to 45 in good health. V gene TRBV6-5 combines with J gene TRBJ1-4, with D unresolved. Source material: blood. The CDR3 here is CASSPTTKNEKLFF. In nucleotides, the CDR3 is TGTGCCAGCAGTCCCACGACCAAAAATGAAAAACTGTTTTTT.